These T cell receptor beta chains were read from a single sample in a study of blood T cell repertoires in COVID-19. Assay used: immunoSEQ multiplex PCR; TCRdb lists only in-frame clones, some missing. Among roughly 200,000 clones listed, 84% were seen once. Specimen: peripheral blood. These receptors were taken from an elderly woman with active or convalescent COVID-19. The conserved cysteine and the conserved F or W are not part of the CDR3 here.

len | v_gene | CDR3aa
16 | TRBV5-1 | ASSLSATSGGNYNEQF
12 | TRBV3-1/TRBV3-2 | ASSLGRDTDTQY
13 | TRBV4-3 | ASSQDILSGNTIY
11 | TRBV2 | ASSTGTVGTIY
12 | TRBV19 | ASSDSSIYNEQF
16 | TRBV27 | ASRPFSSYDLGGQPQH
13 | TRBV3-1/TRBV3-2 | ASSQEDRGLDEQF
14 | TRBV27 | ASKRGQGSMNTEAF
15 | TRBV5-1 | ASSASVSGRAPDTQY
13 | TRBV30 | AWSVGGTSNQPQH
11 | TRBV12-3/TRBV12-4 | ASKRGGSYEQY
13 | TRBV6-5 | ASSYSGLDQETQY
12 | TRBV5-1 | ASSFTLESDTQY
9 | TRBV3-1/TRBV3-2 | ASSQAREQY
14 | TRBV7-3 | ASSLLRTGSTDTQY
11 | TRBV7-8 | ASSSTGIYGYT
15 | TRBV18 | ASSPLDSGGAGDTQY
13 | TRBV11-2 | ASSSTTSLTETQY
12 | TRBV6-5 | ASSLDRVPEKLF
12 | TRBV2 | ASHRDRGLETQY
11 | TRBV12-3/TRBV12-4 | ASSPQGRSPLH
14 | TRBV9 | ASSNNAQGGGTEAF
11 | TRBV9 | ASSVAINYGYT
12 | TRBV5-1 | ASSYRQGTDEQY
10 | TRBV29-1 | SVNRANTEAF
12 | TRBV7-2 | ASRGTMGEGTQY
13 | TRBV27 | ASSLGAGLGSPLH
11 | TRBV15 | ATSREGVQPQH
18 | TRBV5-4 | ASSLAGRGVKSSGANVLT
12 | TRBV10-3 | AISDGGGQETQY
14 | TRBV6-2/TRBV6-3 | VSSYSTGRDYNEQF
11 | TRBV18 | ASSPTGLYEQY
14 | TRBV7-2 | ASMARRGQNYETQY
12 | TRBV25-1 | ASSPRQGQETQY
12 | TRBV20-1 | SASTVQGLGGYT
13 | TRBV4-1 | ASSQGPERHYEQY
11 | TRBV18 | ASSSWTLYEQY
13 | TRBV10-3 | AISGTSGSTGELF
15 | TRBV11-3 | ASSLAASGRDGNEQF
10 | TRBV6-1 | ASRLKGDEQY
13 | TRBV6-2/TRBV6-3 | ASSGRVASTDTQY
12 | TRBV19 | ASSTRSSNEKLF
11 | TRBV12-3/TRBV12-4 | ASSPRGNTEAF
11 | TRBV6-5 | ASSYSDSEKLF
14 | TRBV4-1 | ASSQAHLAGAYEQY
8 | TRBV21-1 | ASSRGSRY
17 | TRBV5-4 | ASSLGLAGGPGVYNEQF
15 | TRBV7-3 | ASSLISRQGANNEQF
12 | TRBV19 | ASTHREGNTEAF
13 | TRBV6-2/TRBV6-3 | ASSYRGTGTDTQY
13 | TRBV5-1 | ASSSGQGKGYEQY
15 | TRBV4-1 | ASSQEYWSSGANVLT
14 | TRBV3-1/TRBV3-2 | ASSQGIFQVGDTQY
16 | TRBV7-2 | ASSLGSGGNLFYNEQF
13 | TRBV19 | ASSHQPGREPQQY
13 | TRBV5-1 | ASSLAIGGTDTQY
13 | TRBV28 | ASKSSGGGKNIQY